This passage covers 29 T cell receptor beta chains from one sample sequenced in a study of blood T cell repertoires in COVID-19. Sequenced by immunoSEQ multiplex PCR; TCRdb stores in-frame clones only, minus some. The table has about 150,000 clones, roughly four fifths seen once. The sample taken for sequencing was peripheral blood. Source of these receptors: a woman aged 60-70 years with COVID-19, enrolled during active disease.

The chain carries TRBV5-1 and TRBJ1-1, with TRBD1 identical over 10 bases. V lost 0 bases, J lost 3 bases, and 5 bases stayed unmatched. CDR1 is SGHRS and CDR2 is YFSETQ in the germline V gene. The CDR3 length is 16 residues. The CDR3 DNA reads as TGCGCCAGCAGCTTGGGACAGGGGGCGATCGACACTGAAGCTTTCTTT. This sequence encodes CASSLGQGAIDTEAFF.

The V gene is TRBV19, the J gene TRBJ1-6; 7 bases line up with TRBD1. From germline, CDR1 is LNHDA and CDR2 SQIVND (reference sequence). With 4 bases clipped from V and 13 bases from J, the junction kept 10 bases outside the gene matches. This CDR3 region has 14 residues. Here the CDR3 reads CASSSTGVASPLHF. CDR3 sequence (DNA): TGTGCCAGTAGTAGTACAGGGGTGGCTTCGCCCCTCCACTTT.

The CDR3, as DNA: TGTGCCAGCATTTCCGGGATCTCCTACAATGAGCAGTTCTTC. It specifies CASISGISYNEQFF. The chain uses TRBV27 and TRBJ2-1; tentatively, D is TRBD2 (5 bases). Trimming cost V 7 bases and J 0 bases, with 10 bases left between them. CDR3 length equals 14 residues. Germline V gives CDR1 MNHEY, CDR2 SMNVEV (reference sequence).

This chain joins TRBV6-1 and TRBJ1-5; maybe TRBD1 (6 bases). The CDR3 length is 14 residues. V gave up 2 bases and J gave up 6 bases, with 11 bases separating them. Per the germline V gene, CDR1 is MNHNS and CDR2 is SASEGT. In DNA form, the CDR3 reads TGTGCCAGCAGTGAAACAGGGAGAGGTCAGCCCCAGCATTTT. This encodes CASSETGRGQPQHF.

V is TRBV5-1 and J is TRBJ2-5, with 10 positions matching TRBD1. J was trimmed by 4 bases and V by 4 bases; bases with no gene match: 7. Germline-derived CDR1 and CDR2 are SGHRS and YFSETQ. CDR3 length equals 15 residues. The CDR3 sequence: CASSPGTGASETQYF. The CDR3 DNA reads as TGCGCCAGCAGCCCCGGGACAGGGGCTTCAGAGACCCAGTACTTC. The whole variable domain, remainder taken from reference TRBV5-1 and TRBJ2-5, is KAGVTQTPRYLIKTRGQQVTLSCSPISGHRSVSWYQQTPGQGLQFLFEYFSETQRNKGNFPGRFSGRQFSNSRSEMNVSTLELGDSALYLCASSPGTGASETQYFGPGTRLLVL.

This chain uses TRBV9 with TRBJ1-3; D is possibly TRBD1 (5 bases). Germline V CDR1 and CDR2: SGDLS, YYNGEE. There are 16 residues in the CDR3. Trimming cost V 3 bases and J 0 bases, with 13 bases left between them. CDR3 coding DNA: TGTGCCAGCAGCGCCGCGGGACGGAACTCTGGAAACACCATATATTTT. Translation gives CASSAAGRNSGNTIYF.

V usage is TRBV2 and J usage is TRBJ1-5, with TRBD1 matching 7 bases. Germline trimming cut 1 base from V and 11 bases from J; bases unmatched to any gene: 11. The CDR3 totals 15 residues. The germline gives CDR1 SNHLY, CDR2 FYNNEI. The CDR3 DNA sequence: TGTGCCAGCAGTGAAGATAGCATGACAGGGAAGGCCCAGCATTTT. It codes for CASSEDSMTGKAQHF.

J is TRBJ2-7 and V is TRBV19; D possibly corresponds to TRBD1 (5 bases). CDR1 and CDR2 from the germline V gene are LNHDA and SQIVND (reference sequence). There are 14 residues in the CDR3. V lost 3 bases, J lost 6 bases, and 15 bases lay in between. The DNA of the CDR3 is TGTGCCAGTAGTATCGGTAACAGGAGAACCGAGCAGTACTTC. It codes for CASSIGNRRTEQYF.

The rearrangement uses TRBV9 and TRBJ2-2, with a tentative D call TRBD1 (6 bases). V was cut by 7 bases and J by 5 bases, with 18 bases left in between. This CDR3 has 15 residues. CDR1 is SGDLS and CDR2 is YYNGEE in the germline V gene. CDR3 coding DNA: TGTGCCAGCTATAGAACGGACAGTGGAACCGGGGAGCTGTTTTTT. It codes for CASYRTDSGTGELFF.

The genes are TRBV30 and TRBJ1-5; D unresolved. Germline V gene sequence: CDR1 GTSNPN, CDR2 SVGIG (reference sequence). The CDR3 is 13 amino acids. V lost 0 bases to trimming and J lost 4 bases, with 7 bases between them. CDR3: CAWSVGGNQPQHF. CDR3 nucleotides: TGTGCCTGGAGTGTGGGAGGGAATCAGCCCCAGCATTTT.

The J gene is TRBJ2-3, the V gene TRBV9; 7 bases align to TRBD1. The CDR3 consists of 17 residues. The junction had 13 bases not matched to a gene; V was cut back by 4 bases and J by 2 bases. In germline, CDR1 is SGDLS, CDR2 YYNGEE. CDR3 sequence (DNA): TGTGCCAGCAGCCCCCGAGAGGGGGCAGGAGTCACAGATACGCAGTATTTT. It yields the protein CASSPREGAGVTDTQYF.

The table lists this clone with a few counts. The rearrangement uses TRBV18 and TRBJ1-2; 8 nucleotides agree with TRBD1. CDR1 is KGHSH, CDR2 LQKENI, per germline. The junction had 2 bases not matched to a gene; V was cut back by 0 bases and J by 2 bases. The CDR3 sequence is 15 residues long. For the CDR3, the DNA is TGTGCCAGCTCACCACCTCAGGGGGCAAACTATGGCTACACCTTC. Amino acids: CASSPPQGANYGYTF.

This sequence joins TRBV11-2 and TRBJ1-2; the D gene is possibly TRBD1 (5 bases). Trimming removed 3 bases at V and 6 bases at J, with 14 bases between. The CDR3 has 14 residues. Germline V CDR1 and CDR2: SGHAT, FQNNGV. CDR3 in amino acids: CASSLRQGGDGYTF. Written as DNA, the CDR3 is TGTGCCAGCAGCTTGAGGCAGGGCGGGGATGGCTACACCTTC.

This clone has a single count. The chain employs TRBV18 and TRBJ2-1; 10 positions match TRBD2. V lost 1 base and J lost 4; bases outside the gene matches: 10. The CDR3 loop spans 18 amino acids. Germline CDR1 reads KGHSH; CDR2 reads LQKENI. In nucleotides, the CDR3 is TGTGCCAGCTCACCACAGAGCGTAGCGGGGGGACAATACAATGAGCAGTTCTTC. Its protein is CASSPQSVAGGQYNEQFF.

In its sample, this clone was seen once. J is TRBJ2-1 and V is TRBV5-1, with a weak D call TRBD1 (5 bases). Germline lookup yields CDR1 SGHRS and CDR2 YFSETQ. Trimming removed 2 bases at V and 2 bases at J, with 5 bases between. This CDR3 contains 13 residues. CDR3 loop: CASSLQAYNEQFF. The CDR3 region has the DNA TGCGCCAGCAGCTTACAGGCCTACAATGAGCAGTTCTTC.

This clone has a single count. This chain connects TRBV11-2 to TRBJ2-5; 8 bases are shared with TRBD2. The CDR3 covers 14 residues. Unmatched junction bases numbered 1, after V lost 3 bases and J lost 1 base. Looked up from germline, CDR1 is SGHAT and CDR2 is FQNNGV. The CDR3 protein is CASSFTSGQETQYF. The DNA of the CDR3 is TGTGCCAGCAGCTTCACTAGCGGCCAAGAGACCCAGTACTTC.

The J gene is TRBJ1-3, the V gene TRBV18; D perhaps matches TRBD1 (6 bases). V was pared by 6 bases and J by 1 base, with 10 bases between. Germline V gives CDR1 KGHSH, CDR2 LQKENI. The length of the CDR3 is 14 residues. Written as DNA, the CDR3 is TGTGCCAGCTCCAGTGACAGGTCTGGAAACACCATATATTTT. Translating it yields CASSSDRSGNTIYF.

The chain recombines TRBV5-1 with TRBJ2-5; no firm D call. This CDR3 has 14 residues. V was clipped by 2 bases and J by 1 base, with 9 bases between them. The V gene's germline CDR1 is SGHRS and CDR2 YFSETQ. CDR3 DNA: TGCGCCAGCAGCTTAATTCCGTCCCAAGAGACCCAGTACTTC. It translates to CASSLIPSQETQYF.

The V call is TRBV19, the J call TRBJ1-1; D might be TRBD1 (6 bases). Trimming removed 4 bases at V and 0 bases at J, with 15 bases between. This CDR3 comprises 16 residues. Germline V CDR1 and CDR2: LNHDA, SQIVND (reference sequence). For the CDR3, the DNA is TGTGCCAGTAGTAGCCTAGGACAGTTCATGAACACTGAAGCTTTCTTT. Amino acid sequence: CASSSLGQFMNTEAFF.

The rearrangement uses TRBV6-6 and TRBJ2-3, with 11 bases fitting TRBD2. J gave up 2 bases and V 5 bases, and 3 bases lay outside the gene matches. This CDR3 region has 15 residues. Germline CDR1 is MNHNY and CDR2 is SVGAGI (reference sequence). DNA for the CDR3: TGTGCCAGCAGTCCGACTAGCGGGGTCACAGATACGCAGTATTTT. Protein sequence: CASSPTSGVTDTQYF.

This chain links TRBV13 with TRBJ2-3, with 13 bases identical to TRBD2. The CDR3 is made up of 16 amino acids. Germline V gene sequence: CDR1 PRHDT, CDR2 FYEKMQ (reference sequence). Trimming removed 5 bases from V and 6 bases from J; junction bases left unmatched: 8. DNA for the CDR3: TGTGCCAGCAGCCAAAGGACTAGCGGGAGAGGTGATACGCAGTATTTT. It translates to CASSQRTSGRGDTQYF.

This clone has just a few counts. The rearrangement uses TRBV2 and TRBJ2-1, with TRBD1 identical over 11 bases. V lost 4 bases and J lost 8; bases outside the gene matches: 1. The CDR3 runs to 13 residues. Germline CDR1 SNHLY, CDR2 FYNNEI. Here the CDR3 reads CASSGTGGYEQFF. CDR3 DNA sequence: TGTGCCAGCAGTGGGACAGGGGGCTATGAGCAGTTCTTC.

The rearrangement joins TRBV6-6 to TRBJ2-1; D gene unclear. Germline V gene data show CDR1 as MNHNY and CDR2 as SVGAGI (reference sequence). Trimming took 3 bases from V and 4 from J, leaving 16 bases between them. CDR3 size: 16 residues. The CDR3 coding sequence is TGTGCCAGCAGTTATCTAGACCCTTCGGGTTACAATGAGCAGTTCTTC. Its translation is CASSYLDPSGYNEQFF.

This chain connects TRBV4-1 to TRBJ1-1, with D maybe TRBD1 (5 bases). The CDR3 is 15 residues long. Trimming took off 0 bases at V and 10 bases at J, with 18 bases between the two ends. Germline V CDR1 and CDR2: MGHRA, YSYEKL. In DNA, the CDR3 is TGCGCCAGCAGCCAAGATAAGGCCGGGGGGACTCCAGCTTTCTTT. It yields the protein CASSQDKAGGTPAFF.

This sequence joins TRBV6-5 and TRBJ1-2, with TRBD1 matching over 9 bases. The CDR3 is made up of 14 amino acids. Trimming at V came to 6 bases and at J to 0 bases, leaving 2 bases not matched to a gene. Germline V CDR1 and CDR2: MNHEY, SVGAGI. CDR3 protein: CASRYRGPNYGYTF. Here the CDR3 DNA reads TGTGCCAGCAGATACAGGGGGCCTAACTATGGCTACACCTTC.

V gene TRBV6-2 or TRBV6-3 combines with J gene TRBJ2-5; tentatively, D is TRBD2 (6 bases). Germline CDR1 is MNHEY and CDR2 is SVGEGT. Between the trimmed V and J ends, which lost 5 bases and 5 bases, there was a span of 18 bases. This CDR3 region has 15 residues. As DNA, the CDR3 is TGTGCCAGCAGTAGAACGTTGGGGGGTCAGGAGACCCAGTACTTC. Its protein product is CASSRTLGGQETQYF.

The genes are TRBV2 and TRBJ2-4, with TRBD1 identical over 7 bases. The CDR3 is 20 amino acids. From germline, CDR1 is SNHLY and CDR2 FYNNEI. Trimming took 6 bases from V and 0 from J; bases not matched to a gene: 20. CDR3 DNA: TGTGCCAGCAGGGTAGCCGGGACAGCCAATTTCTTTGTAGCCAAAAACATTCAGTACTTC. It yields the protein CASRVAGTANFFVAKNIQYF.

A word on this clone: Possible read error: a much larger clone is one base away. The chain combines TRBV11-2 with TRBJ1-1, with no clear D. The CDR3 is 13 residues long. The V end was cut by 1 base, the J end by 1 base, with 4 bases between. Germline V gene data show CDR1 as SGHAT and CDR2 as FQNNGV. The chain's CDR3 is CASSLAQNTEAFF. CDR3 DNA sequence: TGTGCCAGCAGCTTAGCACAGAACACTGAAGCTTTCTTT.

This sequence joins TRBV9 and TRBJ1-6, with D possibly matching TRBD1 (5 bases). This CDR3 is built from 14 residues. Germline V gene data show CDR1 as SGDLS and CDR2 as YYNGEE. V lost 0 bases and J 10 bases, leaving 11 bases between the germline ends. DNA of the CDR3: TGTGCCAGCAGCGTAGAGGGGAACGGATCACCCCTCCACTTT. Amino acid sequence: CASSVEGNGSPLHF.